The TCR beta chain described here comes from a study of blood T cell repertoires in COVID-19. Study context: Donors in the United States, Italy and Spain gave samples during acute or convalescent COVID-19. T cells, B-cell-depleted T cells, or PBMCs provided the cDNA or gDNA that served as material.

There are a few counts of this clone. Authors' methods: For nucleated cells, counts were estimated from reference gene primer amplification. TCRdb's table, derived via immunoSEQ multiplex PCR, lists solely in-frame clones and lacks some. V, J and clone size reflect that table, while D and trimming were determined from the DNA. The data show some 110,000 clones, with more than 75% seen just once and approximately 1.5% held by the top ten. With V trimmed by 3 bases and J by 7 bases, 23 bases remained unmatched. CDR1 is DFQATT and CDR2 is SNEGSKA in the germline V gene (reference sequence). The CDR3 extends over 19 amino acids.

The source material was peripheral blood. The receptor comes from a man aged 40-50 years with acute or convalescent COVID-19. The V call is TRBV20-1, the J call TRBJ2-2, with 7 nucleotides matching TRBD1. The CDR3 DNA sequence: TGCAGTGCTAGTTCCTTAAAGTTGACGGTTGAGGGGGCGGTCGGGGAGCTGTTTTTT. It is translated as CSASSLKLTVEGAVGELFF.